This note documents a single T cell receptor beta chain sequence. This CDR3 region has 12 residues. Trimming cost V 7 bases and J 5 bases, with 8 bases left between them. Germline loops: CDR1 MGHRA, CDR2 YSYEKL. The sample is drawn from a study of shared clonotypes between healthy human individuals. In the study overall: Three CD4 naive, three CD4 memory, two CD8 naive and one CD8 memory plate were used per donor.

CD45RO-negative cells were positively selected for CCR7, leaving out terminally differentiated effector memory CD45RA+ cells. Produced via immunoSEQ multiplex PCR; TCRdb's table is partial and in-frame only. The sample includes 1.5 million to 2.5 million clones, about 95% of them seen just once. The sample was naive CD8+ T cells sorted from blood. The sequence came from a man younger than 35 in good health. The V and J genes are TRBV4-1 and TRBJ2-2; no firm D call. CDR3 sequence reads: CASKGPTGELFF. CDR3 in DNA: TGCGCCAGCAAGGGTCCTACCGGGGAGCTGTTTTTT.